Shown below are 9 T cell receptor beta chains from a single sample sequenced in a study of T-cell memory formation after mild COVID-19. TCRdb recomputed calls from the 5' RACE reads with MiXCR, one row per CDR3 protein. Among about 560,000 distinct CDR3 sequences listed, roughly 18% were seen once. The sample comprised PBMCs or a T cell subset sorted from them (not recorded which). The receptors come from an adult woman who had mild COVID-19 (a few samples of this study predate the infection). Cell type and time point are not known.

This clonotype was seen only a few times. V and J are TRBV9 and TRBJ2-1, with 11 bases matching TRBD2. The CDR3 runs to 15 residues. J lost 9 bases, V lost 0 bases, and 5 bases had no gene match. Germline CDR1 reads SGDLS; CDR2 reads YYNGEE. This chain's CDR3 is CASSVAASGRIEQFF. CDR3 nucleotides: TGTGCCAGCAGCGTAGCGGCTAGCGGGAGGATTGAGCAGTTCTTC.

V usage is TRBV18 and J usage is TRBJ1-6; 7 nucleotides align to TRBD1. Germline V gives CDR1 KGHSH, CDR2 LQKENI. J was trimmed by 14 bases and V by 8 bases; bases with no gene match: 9. The CDR3 runs to 12 residues. The CDR3 loop is CASTDRETALHF. The CDR3 bases are TGTGCCAGCACCGACAGGGAGACAGCCCTCCACTTT.

This chain connects TRBV6-2 or TRBV6-3 to TRBJ2-2; TRBD1 matches 8 bases. Germline loops: CDR1 MNHEY, CDR2 SVGEGT. The J segment lost 3 bases and the V segment lost 7 bases, leaving 13 bases of the junction unmatched. The CDR3 extends over 17 amino acids. CDR3 residues: CASTEPRTGQYTGELFF. The CDR3, as DNA: TGTGCCAGCACCGAACCCAGGACAGGGCAGTACACCGGGGAGCTGTTTTTT.

This clonotype has only a few counts. The chain uses TRBV19 and TRBJ2-7; 9 nucleotides line up with TRBD1. The CDR3 has 14 amino acids. Germline-derived CDR1 and CDR2 are LNHDA and SQIVND (reference sequence). Losses at the gene ends were 6 bases for V and 3 bases for J; bases not matched to a gene: 6. CDR3 sequence (DNA): TGTGCCAGTAGGGACAGGGGTGAACTCTACGAGCAGTACTTC. It codes for CASRDRGELYEQYF. Based on the CDR3 plus reference TRBV19 and TRBJ2-7, the full variable domain is DGGITQSPKYLFRKEGQNVTLSCEQNLNHDAMYWYRQDPGQGLRLIYYSQIVNDFQKGDIAEGYSVSREKKESFPLTVTSAQKNPTAFYLCASRDRGELYEQYFGPGTRLTVT.

This clonotype has a handful of counts. The chain combines TRBV24-1 with TRBJ2-5, with TRBD1 as a possible D gene (5 bases). Trimming left V 2 bases short and J 2 bases short, with 11 bases between. Germline V CDR1 and CDR2: KGHDR, SFDVKD. The length of the CDR3 is 15 residues. In nucleotides, the CDR3 is TGTGCCACCAGTGATTCAGACAGACAGCAAGAGACCCAGTACTTC. Protein: CATSDSDRQQETQYF.

The chain employs TRBV5-1 and TRBJ2-3, with a tentative D call TRBD2 (7 bases). V lost 6 bases and J lost 2, with 16 bases in between. CDR1 and CDR2 from the germline V gene are SGHRS and YFSETQ. The CDR3 has 15 residues. The CDR3 bases are TGCGCCAGCACCGCCCGGGGGGCCTCCACAGATACGCAGTATTTT. Amino acids: CASTARGASTDTQYF. The entire variable domain, with the rest obtained from reference TRBV5-1 and TRBJ2-3, is as follows: KAGVTQTPRYLIKTRGQQVTLSCSPISGHRSVSWYQQTPGQGLQFLFEYFSETQRNKGNFPGRFSGRQFSNSRSEMNVSTLELGDSALYLCASTARGASTDTQYFGPGTRLTVL.

The rearrangement uses TRBV12-3 or TRBV12-4 and TRBJ2-7; a possible D gene is TRBD1 (5 bases). Deletions cut 7 bases from V and 5 bases from J, with 12 bases between. The CDR3 is 12 residues long. The DNA of the CDR3 is TGTGCCAGCACTACTGGGGCAGACGAGCAGTACTTC. This encodes CASTTGADEQYF.

This clonotype was observed a few times. The rearrangement links TRBV12-3 or TRBV12-4 to TRBJ2-1, with 16 bases lining up with TRBD2. The V gene end was trimmed by 2 bases and the J gene end by 0 bases; junction bases not matched to a gene: 4. This CDR3 comprises 19 residues. The CDR3 spells CASSLMGLAGGSSYNEQFF. DNA of the CDR3: TGTGCCAGCAGTTTAATGGGACTAGCGGGGGGGAGCTCCTACAATGAGCAGTTCTTC.

The V call is TRBV12-3 or TRBV12-4, the J call TRBJ1-2; D unresolved. The CDR3 runs to 11 residues. Trimming shortened V by 4 bases and J by 5 bases, and 5 bases separated the two germline ends. The CDR3: CASSSVYGYTF. CDR3 DNA: TGTGCCAGCAGTTCAGTATATGGCTACACCTTC.